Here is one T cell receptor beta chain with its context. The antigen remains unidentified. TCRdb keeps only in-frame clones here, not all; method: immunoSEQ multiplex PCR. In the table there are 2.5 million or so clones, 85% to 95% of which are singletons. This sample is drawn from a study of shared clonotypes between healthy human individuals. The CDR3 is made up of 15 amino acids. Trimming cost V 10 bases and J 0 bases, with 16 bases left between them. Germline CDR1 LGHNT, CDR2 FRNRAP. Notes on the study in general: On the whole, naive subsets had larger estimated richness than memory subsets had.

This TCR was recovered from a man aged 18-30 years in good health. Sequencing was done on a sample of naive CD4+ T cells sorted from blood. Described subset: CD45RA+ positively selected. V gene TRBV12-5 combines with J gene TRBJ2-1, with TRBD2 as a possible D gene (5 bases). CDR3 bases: TGTGCTACCTTAATCGTGGGGAGCTCCTACAATGAGCAGTTCTTC. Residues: CATLIVGSSYNEQFF.